What follows describes a single TCR beta chain. The antigen remains undetermined. V was cut by 11 bases and J by 5 bases, with 4 bases left in between. Germline V gene sequence: CDR1 ENHRY, CDR2 SYGVKD. The CDR3 has 10 amino acids. The data were taken from a study of T cell repertoires in cytomegalovirus infection. Background on the study: Researchers turned to recently identified HLA-C-restricted CMV epitopes as well as well-studied HLA-B-restricted ones.

General study findings and limits: Clonotypes of TCR beta that were HLA-C-restricted and CMV-specific dominated the ex vivo response.

TCRdb reprocessed the reads via MiXCR and lists one record per CDR3 protein. The table lists approximately 910,000 distinct CDR3 sequences, roughly 30% of them singletons, with about an eighth in the top ten. Sample: cultured CD8+ T cells from PBMCs, taken from culture after CMV antigen stimulation. This sequence joins TRBV10-3 and TRBJ1-6; D unresolved. The TCR comes from a human donor in good health (CMV status not recorded). Some clones in this sample may be carry-over from other donors' samples. CDR3 amino acids: CAANNSPLHF. The CDR3 DNA reads TGTGCCGCCAATAATTCACCCCTCCACTTT.